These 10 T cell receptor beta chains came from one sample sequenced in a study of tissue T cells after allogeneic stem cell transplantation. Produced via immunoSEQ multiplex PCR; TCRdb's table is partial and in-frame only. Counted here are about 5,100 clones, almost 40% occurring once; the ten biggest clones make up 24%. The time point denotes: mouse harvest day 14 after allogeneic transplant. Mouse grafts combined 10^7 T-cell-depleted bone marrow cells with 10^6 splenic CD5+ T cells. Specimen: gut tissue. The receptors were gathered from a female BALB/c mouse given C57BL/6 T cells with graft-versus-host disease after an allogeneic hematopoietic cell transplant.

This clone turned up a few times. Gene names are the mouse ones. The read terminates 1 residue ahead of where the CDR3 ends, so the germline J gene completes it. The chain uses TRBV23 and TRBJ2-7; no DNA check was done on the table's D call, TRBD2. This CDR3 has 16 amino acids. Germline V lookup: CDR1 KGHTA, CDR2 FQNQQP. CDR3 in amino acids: CSSSHSSGTGGYEQYF. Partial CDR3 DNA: TGCTCCAGCAGTCACAGCTCCGGGACTGGGGGTTATGAACAGTAC.

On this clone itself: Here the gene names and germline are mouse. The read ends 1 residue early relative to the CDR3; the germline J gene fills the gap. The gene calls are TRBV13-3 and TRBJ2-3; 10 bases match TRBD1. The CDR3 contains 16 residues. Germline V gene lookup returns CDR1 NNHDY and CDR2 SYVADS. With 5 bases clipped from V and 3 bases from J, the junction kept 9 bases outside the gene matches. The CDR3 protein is CASSRDRGRWAETLYF. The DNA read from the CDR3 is TGTGCCAGCAGCCGCGACAGGGGGCGCTGGGCAGAAACGCTGTAT.

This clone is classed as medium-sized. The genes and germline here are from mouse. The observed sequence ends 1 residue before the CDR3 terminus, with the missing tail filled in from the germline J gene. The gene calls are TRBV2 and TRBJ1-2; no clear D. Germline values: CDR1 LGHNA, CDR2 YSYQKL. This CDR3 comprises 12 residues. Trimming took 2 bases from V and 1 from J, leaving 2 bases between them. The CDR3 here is CASSQQNSDYTF. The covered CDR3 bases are TGTGCCAGCAGCCAACAAAACTCCGACTACACC.

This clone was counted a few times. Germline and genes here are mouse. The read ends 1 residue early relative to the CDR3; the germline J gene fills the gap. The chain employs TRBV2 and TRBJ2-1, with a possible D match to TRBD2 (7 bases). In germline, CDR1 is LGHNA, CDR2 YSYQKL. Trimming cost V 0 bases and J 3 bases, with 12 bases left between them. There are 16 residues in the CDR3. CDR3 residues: CASSQDEGGVYAEQFF. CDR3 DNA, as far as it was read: TGTGCCAGCAGCCAAGATGAGGGGGGCGTCTATGCTGAGCAGTTC.

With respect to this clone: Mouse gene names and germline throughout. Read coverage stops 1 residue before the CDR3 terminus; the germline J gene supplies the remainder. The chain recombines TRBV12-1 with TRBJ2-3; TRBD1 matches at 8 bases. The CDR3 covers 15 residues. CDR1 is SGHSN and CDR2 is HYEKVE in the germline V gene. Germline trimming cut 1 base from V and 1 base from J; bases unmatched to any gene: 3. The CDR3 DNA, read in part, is TGTGCCAGCTCTCTTCGACAGGGGCGTGCAGAAACGCTGTAT. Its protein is CASSLRQGRAETLY. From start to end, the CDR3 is CASSLRQGRAETLYF.

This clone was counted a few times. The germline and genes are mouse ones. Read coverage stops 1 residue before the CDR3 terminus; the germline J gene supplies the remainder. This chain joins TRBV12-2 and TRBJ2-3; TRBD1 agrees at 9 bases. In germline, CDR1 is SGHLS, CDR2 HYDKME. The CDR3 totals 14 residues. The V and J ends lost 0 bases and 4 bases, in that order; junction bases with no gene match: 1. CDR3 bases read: TGTGCCAGCTCTCTCGGACAGGGGTCAGAAACGCTGTAT. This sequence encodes CASSLGQGSETLY. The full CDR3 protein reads CASSLGQGSETLYF.

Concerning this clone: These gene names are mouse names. The covered CDR3 bases are TGTGCCAGCAGCCCAGGGGGCTATGCTGAGCAGTTC. Its translation is CASSPGGYAEQF. The whole CDR3 sequence reads CASSPGGYAEQFF. The V gene is TRBV3, the J gene TRBJ2-1, with TRBD1 matching over 7 bases. The read terminates 1 residue before the CDR3 end, so the remaining end is supplied by the germline J gene. CDR1 is SNHLY, CDR2 FYNGKV, per germline (reference sequence). With 5 bases clipped from V and 3 bases from J, the junction kept 1 base outside the gene matches. The CDR3 runs to 13 residues.

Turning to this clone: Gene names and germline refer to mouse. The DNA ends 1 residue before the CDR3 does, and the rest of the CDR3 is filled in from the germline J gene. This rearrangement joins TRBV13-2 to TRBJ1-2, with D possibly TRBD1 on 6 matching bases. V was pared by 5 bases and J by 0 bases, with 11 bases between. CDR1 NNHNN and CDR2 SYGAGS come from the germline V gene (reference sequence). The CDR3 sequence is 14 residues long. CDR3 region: CASGTGTPNSDYTF. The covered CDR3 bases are TGTGCCAGCGGGACCGGGACACCAAACTCCGACTACACC.

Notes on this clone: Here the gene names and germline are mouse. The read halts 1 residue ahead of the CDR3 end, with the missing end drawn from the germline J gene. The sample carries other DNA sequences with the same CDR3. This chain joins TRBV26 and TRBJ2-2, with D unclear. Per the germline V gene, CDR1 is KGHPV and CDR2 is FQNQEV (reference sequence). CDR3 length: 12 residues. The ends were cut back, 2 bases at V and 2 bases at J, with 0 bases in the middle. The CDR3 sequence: CASSLNTGQLYF. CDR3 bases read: TGTGCCAGCAGTCTGAACACCGGGCAGCTCTAC.

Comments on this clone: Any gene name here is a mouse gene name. CDR3 residues: CASSWDWGSQDTQYF. Incomplete CDR3 DNA: TGTGCCAGCAGCTGGGACTGGGGGAGCCAAGACACCCAGTAC. This chain uses TRBV15 with TRBJ2-5, with TRBD2 matching 11 bases. The read ends 1 residue early relative to the CDR3; the germline J gene fills the gap. The germline V gene encodes CDR1 SGHND and CDR2 FRSKSL. This CDR3 is built from 15 residues. V trimming: 6 bases; J trimming: 2 bases; junction bases outside the gene matches: 4. The full variable domain, completed using reference TRBV15 and TRBJ2-5, is DAGVTQTPRHEVAEKGQTIILKCEPVSGHNDLFWYRQTKIQGLELLSYFRSKSLMEDGGAFKDRFKAEMLNSSFSTLKIQPTEPKDSAVYLCASSWDWGSQDTQYFGPGTRLLVL.